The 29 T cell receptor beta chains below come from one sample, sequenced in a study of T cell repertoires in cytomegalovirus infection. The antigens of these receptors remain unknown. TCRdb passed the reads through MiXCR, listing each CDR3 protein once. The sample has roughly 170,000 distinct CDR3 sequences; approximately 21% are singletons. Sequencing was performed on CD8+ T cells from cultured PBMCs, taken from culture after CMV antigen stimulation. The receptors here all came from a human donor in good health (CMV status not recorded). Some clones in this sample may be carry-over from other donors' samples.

CDR3 in amino acids: CASSGQGIQWYGYTF. CDR3 coding DNA: TGTGCCAGCAGCGGACAGGGGATCCAATGGTATGGCTACACCTTC. The rearrangement links TRBV5-6 to TRBJ1-2, with TRBD1 matching 9 bases. The CDR3 loop spans 15 amino acids. Looked up from germline, CDR1 is SGHDT and CDR2 is YYEEEE. V shed 4 bases, J shed 5 bases, and the junction held 9 bases outside the gene matches.

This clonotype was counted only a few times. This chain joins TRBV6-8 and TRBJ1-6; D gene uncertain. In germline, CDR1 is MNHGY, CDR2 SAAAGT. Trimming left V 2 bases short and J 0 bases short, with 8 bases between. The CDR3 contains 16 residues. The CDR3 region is CASSYGPISYNSPLHF. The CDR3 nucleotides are TGTGCCAGCAGTTACGGACCCATCTCCTATAATTCACCCCTCCACTTT.

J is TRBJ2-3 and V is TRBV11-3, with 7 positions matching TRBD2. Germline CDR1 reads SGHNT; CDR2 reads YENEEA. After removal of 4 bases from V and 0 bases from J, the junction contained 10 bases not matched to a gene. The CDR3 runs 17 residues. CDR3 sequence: CASSSSGSGDSTDTQYF. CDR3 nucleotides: TGTGCCAGCAGCTCGTCGGGGAGCGGGGATAGCACAGATACGCAGTATTTT.

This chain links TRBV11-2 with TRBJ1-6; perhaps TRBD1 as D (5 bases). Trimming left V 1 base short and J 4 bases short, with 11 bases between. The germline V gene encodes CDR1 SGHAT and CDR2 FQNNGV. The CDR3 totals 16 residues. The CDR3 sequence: CASSLAYDRYNSPLHF. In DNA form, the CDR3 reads TGTGCCAGCAGCTTAGCGTACGACAGATATAATTCACCCCTCCACTTT.

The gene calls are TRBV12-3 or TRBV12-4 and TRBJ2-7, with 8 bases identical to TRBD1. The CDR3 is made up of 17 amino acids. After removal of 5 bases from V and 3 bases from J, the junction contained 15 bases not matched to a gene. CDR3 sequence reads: CASSPHSDRVSGYEQYF. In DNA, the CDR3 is TGTGCCAGCAGTCCACACTCGGACAGGGTATCGGGCTACGAGCAGTACTTC.

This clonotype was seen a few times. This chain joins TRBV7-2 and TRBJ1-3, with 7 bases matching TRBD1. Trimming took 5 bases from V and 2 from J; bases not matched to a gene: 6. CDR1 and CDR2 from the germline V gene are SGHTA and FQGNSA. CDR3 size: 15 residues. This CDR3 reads CASSPTGYPGNTIYF. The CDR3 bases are TGTGCCAGCAGCCCGACAGGGTACCCTGGAAACACCATATATTTT.

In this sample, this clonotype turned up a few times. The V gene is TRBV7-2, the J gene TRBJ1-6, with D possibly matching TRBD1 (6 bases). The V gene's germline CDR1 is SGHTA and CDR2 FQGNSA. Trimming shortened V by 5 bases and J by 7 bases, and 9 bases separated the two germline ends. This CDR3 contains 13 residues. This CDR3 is CASSRGGNSPLHF. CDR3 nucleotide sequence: TGTGCCAGCAGCCGGGGGGGCAATTCACCCCTCCACTTT.

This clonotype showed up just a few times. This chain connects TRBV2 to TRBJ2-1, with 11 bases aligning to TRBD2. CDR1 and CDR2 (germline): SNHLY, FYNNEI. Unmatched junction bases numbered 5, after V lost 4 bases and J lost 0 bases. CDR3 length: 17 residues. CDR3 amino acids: CASSVRLAGPSYNEQFF. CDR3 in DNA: TGTGCCAGCAGTGTAAGACTAGCGGGGCCCTCCTACAATGAGCAGTTCTTC.

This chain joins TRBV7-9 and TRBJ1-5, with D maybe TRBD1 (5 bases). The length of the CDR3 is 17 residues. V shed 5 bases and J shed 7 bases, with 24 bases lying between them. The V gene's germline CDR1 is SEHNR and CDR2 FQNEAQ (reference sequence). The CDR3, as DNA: TGTGCCAGCAGCGCTGCATTTTCCGAGCAGGGCCGGCAGCCCCAGCATTTT. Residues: CASSAAFSEQGRQPQHF.

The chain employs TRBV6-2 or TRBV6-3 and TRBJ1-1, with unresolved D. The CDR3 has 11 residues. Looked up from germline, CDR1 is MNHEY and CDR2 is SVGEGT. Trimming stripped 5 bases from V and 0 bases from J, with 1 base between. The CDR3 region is CASSMNTEAFF. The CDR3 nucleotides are TGTGCCAGCAGTATGAACACTGAAGCTTTCTTT.

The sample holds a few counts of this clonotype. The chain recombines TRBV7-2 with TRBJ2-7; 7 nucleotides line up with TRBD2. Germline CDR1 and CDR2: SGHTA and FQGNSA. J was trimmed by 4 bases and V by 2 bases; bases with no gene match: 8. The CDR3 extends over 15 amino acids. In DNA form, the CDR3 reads TGTGCCAGCAGCTTAAACCCATGGGGGGGTTACGAGCAGTACTTC. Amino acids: CASSLNPWGGYEQYF.

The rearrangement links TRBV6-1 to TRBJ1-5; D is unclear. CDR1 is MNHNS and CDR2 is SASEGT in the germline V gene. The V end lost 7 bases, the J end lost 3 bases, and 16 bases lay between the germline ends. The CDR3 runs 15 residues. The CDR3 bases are TGTGCCAGCACCAAGCGGGAAATCCACAATCAGCCCCAGCATTTT. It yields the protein CASTKREIHNQPQHF.

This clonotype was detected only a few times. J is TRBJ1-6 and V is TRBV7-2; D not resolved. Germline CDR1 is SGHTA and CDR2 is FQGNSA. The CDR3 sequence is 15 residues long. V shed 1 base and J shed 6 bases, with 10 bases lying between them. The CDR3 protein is CASSLDPVFNSPLHF. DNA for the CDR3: TGTGCCAGCAGCTTAGATCCAGTGTTTAATTCACCCCTCCACTTT.

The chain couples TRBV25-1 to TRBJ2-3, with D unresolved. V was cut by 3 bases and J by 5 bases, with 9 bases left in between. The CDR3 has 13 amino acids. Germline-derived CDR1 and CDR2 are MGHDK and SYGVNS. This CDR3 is CASSDLTEDTQYF. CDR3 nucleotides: TGTGCCAGCAGTGACCTGACCGAAGATACGCAGTATTTT.

CDR3 protein: CSAKSLGSYSNQPQHF. The CDR3 DNA reads TGCAGTGCCAAATCACTCGGCTCTTATAGCAATCAGCCCCAGCATTTT. V usage is TRBV20-1 and J usage is TRBJ1-5; D is ambiguous. In germline, CDR1 is DFQATT, CDR2 SNEGSKA (reference sequence). V shed 6 bases and J shed 0 bases, with 18 bases lying between them. The CDR3 is 16 residues long.

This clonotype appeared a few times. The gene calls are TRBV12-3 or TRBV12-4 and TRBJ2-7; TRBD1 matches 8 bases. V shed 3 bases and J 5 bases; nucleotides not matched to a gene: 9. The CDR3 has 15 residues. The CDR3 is CASSLTGQGLHEQYF. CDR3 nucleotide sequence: TGTGCCAGCAGTTTGACAGGACAGGGTCTCCACGAGCAGTACTTC.

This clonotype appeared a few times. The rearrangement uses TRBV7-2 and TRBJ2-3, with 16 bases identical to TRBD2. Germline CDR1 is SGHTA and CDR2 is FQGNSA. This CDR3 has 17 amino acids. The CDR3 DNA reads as TGTGTGAGCAGCTCCGGGACTAGCGGGGGGGCCGCAGATACGCAGTATTTT. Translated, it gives CVSSSGTSGGAADTQYF.

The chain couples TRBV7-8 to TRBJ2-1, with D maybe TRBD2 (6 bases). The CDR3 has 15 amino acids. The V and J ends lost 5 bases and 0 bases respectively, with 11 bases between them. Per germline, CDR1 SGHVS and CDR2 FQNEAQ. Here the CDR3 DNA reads TGTGCCAGCAGCCCACCGGGACTCTCCTACAATGAGCAGTTCTTC. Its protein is CASSPPGLSYNEQFF. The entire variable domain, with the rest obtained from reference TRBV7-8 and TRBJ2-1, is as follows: GAGVSQSPRYKVAKRGQDVALRCDPISGHVSLFWYQQALGQGPEFLTYFQNEAQLDKSGLPSDRFFAERPEGSVSTLKIQRTQQEDSAVYLCASSPPGLSYNEQFFGPGTRLTVL.

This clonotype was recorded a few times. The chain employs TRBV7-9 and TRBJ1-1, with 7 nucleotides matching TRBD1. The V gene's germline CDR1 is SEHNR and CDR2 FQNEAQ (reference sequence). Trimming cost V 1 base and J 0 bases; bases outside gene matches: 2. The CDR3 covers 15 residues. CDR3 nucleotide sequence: TGTGCCAGCAGCTTAGGGGACAGCATGAACACTGAAGCTTTCTTT. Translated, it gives CASSLGDSMNTEAFF.

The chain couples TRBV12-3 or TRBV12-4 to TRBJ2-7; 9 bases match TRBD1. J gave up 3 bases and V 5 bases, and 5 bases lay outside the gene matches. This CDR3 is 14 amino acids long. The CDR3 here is CASSPQGADYEQYF. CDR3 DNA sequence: TGTGCCAGCAGTCCACAGGGGGCCGACTACGAGCAGTACTTC.

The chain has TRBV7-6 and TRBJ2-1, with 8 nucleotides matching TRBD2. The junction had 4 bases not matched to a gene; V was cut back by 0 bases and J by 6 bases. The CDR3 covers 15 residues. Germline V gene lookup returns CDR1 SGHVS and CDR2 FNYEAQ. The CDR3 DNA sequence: TGTGCCAGCAGCTTAGCGAGCGGGAGTCGCAATGAGCAGTTCTTC. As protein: CASSLASGSRNEQFF.

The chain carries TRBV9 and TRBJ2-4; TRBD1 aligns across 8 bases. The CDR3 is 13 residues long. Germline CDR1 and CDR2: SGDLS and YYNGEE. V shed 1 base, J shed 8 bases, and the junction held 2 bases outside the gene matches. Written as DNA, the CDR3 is TGTGCCAGCAGCGTAAACAGGGGGGACATTCAGTACTTC. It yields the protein CASSVNRGDIQYF.

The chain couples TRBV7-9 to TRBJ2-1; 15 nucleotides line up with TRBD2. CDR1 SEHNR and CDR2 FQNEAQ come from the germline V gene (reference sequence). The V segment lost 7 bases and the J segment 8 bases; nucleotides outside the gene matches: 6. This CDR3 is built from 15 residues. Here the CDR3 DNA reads TGTGCCAGCATCGGGACTAGCGGGGGGATCTATGAGCAGTTCTTC. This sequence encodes CASIGTSGGIYEQFF.

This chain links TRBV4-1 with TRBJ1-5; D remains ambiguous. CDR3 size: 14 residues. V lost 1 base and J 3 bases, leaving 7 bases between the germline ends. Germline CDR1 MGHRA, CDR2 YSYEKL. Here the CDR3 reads CASSQGPPNQPQHF. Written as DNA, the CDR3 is TGCGCCAGCAGCCAAGGGCCCCCCAATCAGCCCCAGCATTTT.

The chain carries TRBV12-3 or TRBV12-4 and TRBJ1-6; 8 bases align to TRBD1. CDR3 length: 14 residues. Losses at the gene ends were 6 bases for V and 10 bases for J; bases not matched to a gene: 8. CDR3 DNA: TGTGCCAGCAGCTCTGGACAGGGCGGGTCACCCCTCCACTTT. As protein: CASSSGQGGSPLHF.

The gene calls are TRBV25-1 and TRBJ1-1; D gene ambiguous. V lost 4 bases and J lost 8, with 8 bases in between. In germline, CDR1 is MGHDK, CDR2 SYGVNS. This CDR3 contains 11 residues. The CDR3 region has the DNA TGTGCCAGCAGTGTCAGTGTAGAAGCTTTCTTT. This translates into CASSVSVEAFF.

The CDR3 is CASRAPQGNSNQPQHF. The DNA for the CDR3 is TGTGCCAGCCGTGCGCCACAGGGGAATAGCAATCAGCCCCAGCATTTT. The chain is built from TRBV6-1 and TRBJ1-5; 7 bases line up with TRBD1. Trimming cost V 8 bases and J 0 bases; bases outside gene matches: 10. Germline CDR1 reads MNHNS; CDR2 reads SASEGT. The CDR3 contains 16 residues.

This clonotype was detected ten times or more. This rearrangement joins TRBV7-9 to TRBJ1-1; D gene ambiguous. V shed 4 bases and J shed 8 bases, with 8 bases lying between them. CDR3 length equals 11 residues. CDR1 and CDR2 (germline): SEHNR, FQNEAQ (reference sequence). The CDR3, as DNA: TGTGCCAGCAGCTCAGCCTTAGAAGCTTTCTTT. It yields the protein CASSSALEAFF.

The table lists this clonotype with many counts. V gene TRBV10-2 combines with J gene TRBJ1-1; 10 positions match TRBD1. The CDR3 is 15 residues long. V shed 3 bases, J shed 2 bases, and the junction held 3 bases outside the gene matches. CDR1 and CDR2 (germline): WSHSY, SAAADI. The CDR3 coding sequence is TGCGCCAGCAGTGAAAGGACAGGGGGAAACACTGAAGCTTTCTTT. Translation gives CASSERTGGNTEAFF.